The clone carrying this T cell receptor beta chain was observed a single time. This sample was included in a study of control samples from healthy donors and cancer patients. Using immunoSEQ multiplex PCR, the repertoire was profiled, and TCRdb retains in-frame clones only, with some absent. Found here are around 130,000 clones, about nine tenths of them singletons; the top ten hold just over 7.5%. V shed 0 bases, J shed 1 base, and the junction held 7 bases outside the gene matches. Per germline, CDR1 SGHRS and CDR2 YFSETQ. This CDR3 is 18 amino acids long. The clonotype comes from a man between 45 and 60 years old with head and neck cancer. V and J are TRBV5-1 and TRBJ2-1; 10 bases fit TRBD2. What was sequenced was PBMCs. CDR3 loop: CASSLEPSGRASYNEQFF. The CDR3 DNA reads TGCGCCAGCAGCTTGGAGCCTAGCGGGAGAGCTTCCTACAATGAGCAGTTCTTC.